This T cell receptor (beta chain) originates from a study of T cell responses to AZD1222 COVID-19 vaccine. Per the germline V gene, CDR1 is MNHEY and CDR2 is SVGEGT. V gave up 5 bases and J gave up 0 bases, with 10 bases separating them. The CDR3 consists of 14 residues. Study conclusions and caveats: Recipients of AZD1222 seropositive at baseline numbered only six or seven. Unmutated variant regions are reportedly the target of nearly half of TCRs that are spike-specific. The donor cohort was predominantly white British with a female majority, and clonal diversity may have been underestimated.

Sequencing was performed with immunoSEQ multiplex PCR; in TCRdb, only in-frame clones are kept and a portion is missing. The top ten hold roughly 10% of the sample, which has 100,000 to 150,000 clones, around 87% seen once. As concerns this clone: Its antigen remains unknown.

The receptor's source is an adult in good health. The sample consisted of peripheral blood, taken on day 0 of AZD1222 vaccination. V gene TRBV6-2 or TRBV6-3 combines with J gene TRBJ1-1; weak D call: TRBD1 (5 bases). The CDR3 DNA follows: TGTGCCAGCAGTCCCGGGGGAATGAACACTGAAGCTTTCTTT. Amino acid sequence: CASSPGGMNTEAFF.